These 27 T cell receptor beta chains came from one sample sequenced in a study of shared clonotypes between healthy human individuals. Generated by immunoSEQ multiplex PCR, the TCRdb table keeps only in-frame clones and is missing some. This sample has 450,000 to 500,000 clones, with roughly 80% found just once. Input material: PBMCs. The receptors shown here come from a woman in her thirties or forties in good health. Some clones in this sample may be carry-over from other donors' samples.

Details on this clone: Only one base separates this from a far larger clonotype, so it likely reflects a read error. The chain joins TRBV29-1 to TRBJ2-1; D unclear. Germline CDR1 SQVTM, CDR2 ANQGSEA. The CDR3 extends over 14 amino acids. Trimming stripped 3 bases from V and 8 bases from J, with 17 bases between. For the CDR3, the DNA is TGCAGCGTTGAGGGCCTAGACACTGTTGATGAGCAGTTCTTC. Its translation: CSVEGLDTVDEQFF.

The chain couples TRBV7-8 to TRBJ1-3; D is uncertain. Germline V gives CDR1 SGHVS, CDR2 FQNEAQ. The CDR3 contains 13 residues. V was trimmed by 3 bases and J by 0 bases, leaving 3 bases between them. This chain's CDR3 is CASSLLSGNTIYF. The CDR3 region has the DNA TGTGCCAGCAGCTTGCTCTCTGGAAACACCATATATTTT.

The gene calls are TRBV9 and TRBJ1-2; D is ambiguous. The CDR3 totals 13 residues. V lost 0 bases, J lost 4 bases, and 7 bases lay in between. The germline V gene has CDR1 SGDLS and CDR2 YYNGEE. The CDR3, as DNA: TGTGCCAGCAGCGTAGGAGGCAGCTATGGCTACACCTTC. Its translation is CASSVGGSYGYTF. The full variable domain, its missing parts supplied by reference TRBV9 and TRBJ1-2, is DSGVTQTPKHLITATGQRVTLRCSPRSGDLSVYWYQQSLDQGLQFLIQYYNGEERAKGNILERFSAQQFPDLHSELNLSSLELGDSALYFCASSVGGSYGYTFGSGTRLTVV.

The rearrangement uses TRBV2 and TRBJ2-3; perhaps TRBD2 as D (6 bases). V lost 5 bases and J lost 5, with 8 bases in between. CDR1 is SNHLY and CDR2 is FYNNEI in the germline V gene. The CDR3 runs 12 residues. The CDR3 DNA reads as TGTGCCAGCAGTCCGGGGGTAGATACGCAGTATTTT. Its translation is CASSPGVDTQYF.

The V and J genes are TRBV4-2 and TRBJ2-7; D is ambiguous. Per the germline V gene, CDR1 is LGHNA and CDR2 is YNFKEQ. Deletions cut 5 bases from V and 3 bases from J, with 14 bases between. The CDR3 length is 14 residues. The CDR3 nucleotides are TGTGCCAGCAGCGTCGTAGGAGTTGACTACGAGCAGTACTTC. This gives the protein CASSVVGVDYEQYF.

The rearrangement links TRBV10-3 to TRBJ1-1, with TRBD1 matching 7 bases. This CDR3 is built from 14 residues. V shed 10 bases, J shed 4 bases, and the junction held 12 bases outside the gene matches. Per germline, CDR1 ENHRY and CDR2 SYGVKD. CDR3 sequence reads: CATRQGMGATEAFF. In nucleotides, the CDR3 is TGTGCCACCCGACAGGGCATGGGGGCCACTGAAGCTTTCTTT.

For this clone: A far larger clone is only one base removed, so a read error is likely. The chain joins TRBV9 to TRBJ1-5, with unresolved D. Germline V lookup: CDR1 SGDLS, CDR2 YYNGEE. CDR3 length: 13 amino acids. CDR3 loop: CASSATSNRPQHF. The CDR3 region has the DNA TGTGCCAGCAGCGCCACTAGCAATCGGCCCCAGCATTTT. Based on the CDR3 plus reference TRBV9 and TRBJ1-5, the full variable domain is DSGVTQTPKHLITATGQRVTLRCSPRSGDLSVYWYQQSLDQGLQFLIQYYNGEERAKGNILERFSAQQFPDLHSELNLSSLELGDSALYFCASSATSNRPQHFGDGTRLSIL.

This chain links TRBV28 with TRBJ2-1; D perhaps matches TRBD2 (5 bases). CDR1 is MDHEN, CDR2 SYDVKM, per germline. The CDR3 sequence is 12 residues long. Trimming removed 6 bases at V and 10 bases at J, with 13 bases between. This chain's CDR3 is CASRPNRGEQFF. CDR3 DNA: TGTGCCAGCAGACCCAACCGGGGAGAGCAGTTCTTC.

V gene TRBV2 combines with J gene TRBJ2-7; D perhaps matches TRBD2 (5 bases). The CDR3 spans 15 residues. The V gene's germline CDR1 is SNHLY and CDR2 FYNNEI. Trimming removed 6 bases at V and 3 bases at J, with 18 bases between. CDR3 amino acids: CASREGSRLNYEQYF. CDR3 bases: TGTGCCAGCAGAGAGGGATCGAGACTTAACTACGAGCAGTACTTC.

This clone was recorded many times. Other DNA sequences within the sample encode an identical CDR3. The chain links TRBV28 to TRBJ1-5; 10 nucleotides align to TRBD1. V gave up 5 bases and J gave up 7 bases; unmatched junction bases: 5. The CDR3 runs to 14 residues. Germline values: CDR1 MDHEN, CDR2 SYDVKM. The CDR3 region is CASSGTGESQPQHF. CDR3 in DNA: TGTGCCAGCAGTGGGACAGGGGAGAGCCAGCCCCAGCATTTT. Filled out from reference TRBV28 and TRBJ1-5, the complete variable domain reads DVKVTQSSRYLVKRTGEKVFLECVQDMDHENMFWYRQDPGLGLRLIYFSYDVKMKEKGDIPEGYSVSREKKERFSLILESASTNQTSMYLCASSGTGESQPQHFGDGTRLSIL.

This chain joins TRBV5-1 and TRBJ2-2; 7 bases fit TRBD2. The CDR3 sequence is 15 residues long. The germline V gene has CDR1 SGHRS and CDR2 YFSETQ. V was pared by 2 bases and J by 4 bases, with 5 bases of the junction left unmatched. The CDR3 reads CASSLSGILTGELFF. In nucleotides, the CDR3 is TGCGCCAGCAGCTTAAGCGGGATTCTCACCGGGGAGCTGTTTTTT.

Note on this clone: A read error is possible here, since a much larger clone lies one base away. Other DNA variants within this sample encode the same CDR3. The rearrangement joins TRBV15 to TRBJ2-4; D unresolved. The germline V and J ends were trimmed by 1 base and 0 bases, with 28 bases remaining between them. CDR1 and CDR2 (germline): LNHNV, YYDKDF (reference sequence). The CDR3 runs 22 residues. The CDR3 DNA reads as TGTGCCACCAGCAGAGCACTTCCGATTGTGATCGACCGTAGTGTAGCCAAAAACATTCAGTACTTC. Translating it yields CATSRALPIVIDRSVAKNIQYF.

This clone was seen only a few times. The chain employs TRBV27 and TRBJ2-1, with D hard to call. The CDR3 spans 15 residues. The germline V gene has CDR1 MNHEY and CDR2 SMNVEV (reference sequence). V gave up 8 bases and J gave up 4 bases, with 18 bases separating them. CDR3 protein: CASCSYSPSYNEQFF. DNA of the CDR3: TGTGCCAGCTGTAGCTACTCCCCTTCATACAATGAGCAGTTCTTC.

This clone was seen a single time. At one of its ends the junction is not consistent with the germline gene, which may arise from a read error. The CDR3 is CAGSSTGARTDTQYF. DNA for the CDR3: TGTGCCGGCAGCTCTACAGGGGCCCGCACAGATACGCAGTATTTT. The chain is built from TRBV7-8 and TRBJ2-3; 7 bases match TRBD1. Germline-derived CDR1 and CDR2 are SGHVS and FQNEAQ. This CDR3 contains 15 residues.

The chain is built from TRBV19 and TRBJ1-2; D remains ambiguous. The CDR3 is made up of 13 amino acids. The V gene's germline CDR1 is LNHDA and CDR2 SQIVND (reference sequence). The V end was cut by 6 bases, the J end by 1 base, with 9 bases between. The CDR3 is CASSSNVNYGYTF. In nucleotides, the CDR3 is TGTGCCAGTAGCTCCAACGTTAACTATGGCTACACCTTC.

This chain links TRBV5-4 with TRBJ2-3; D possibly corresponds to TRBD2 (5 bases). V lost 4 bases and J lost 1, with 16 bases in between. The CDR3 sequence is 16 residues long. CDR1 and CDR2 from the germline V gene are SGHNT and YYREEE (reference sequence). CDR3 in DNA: TGTGCCAGCAGCCCTGGCGGGCTAGCAGGCACAGATACGCAGTATTTT. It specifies CASSPGGLAGTDTQYF.

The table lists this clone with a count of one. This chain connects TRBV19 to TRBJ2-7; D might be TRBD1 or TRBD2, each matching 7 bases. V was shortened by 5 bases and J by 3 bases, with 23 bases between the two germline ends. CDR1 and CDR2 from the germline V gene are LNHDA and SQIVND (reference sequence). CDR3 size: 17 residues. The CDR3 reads CASSGGDSTLGDYEQYF. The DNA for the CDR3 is TGTGCCAGTAGTGGGGGGGACAGCACCCTCGGAGACTACGAGCAGTACTTC.

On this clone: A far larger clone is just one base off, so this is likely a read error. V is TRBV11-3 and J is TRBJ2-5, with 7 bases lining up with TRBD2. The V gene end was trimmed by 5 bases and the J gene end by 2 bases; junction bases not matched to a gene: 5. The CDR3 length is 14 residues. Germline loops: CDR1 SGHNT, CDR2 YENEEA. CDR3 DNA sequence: TGTGCCAGCAGCCCCATGGGGGGGCAAGAGACCCAGTACTTC. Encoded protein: CASSPMGGQETQYF.

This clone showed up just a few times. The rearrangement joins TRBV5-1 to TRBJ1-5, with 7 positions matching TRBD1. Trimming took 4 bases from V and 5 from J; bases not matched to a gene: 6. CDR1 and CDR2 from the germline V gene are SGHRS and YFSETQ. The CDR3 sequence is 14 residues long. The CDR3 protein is CASSPRQGHQPQHF. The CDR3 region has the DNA TGCGCCAGCAGCCCTCGACAGGGCCATCAGCCCCAGCATTTT.

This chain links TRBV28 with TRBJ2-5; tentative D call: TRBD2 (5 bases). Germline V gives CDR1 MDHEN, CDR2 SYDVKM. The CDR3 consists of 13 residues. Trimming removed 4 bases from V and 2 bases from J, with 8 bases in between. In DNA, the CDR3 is TGTGCCAGCAGTTATCTAGCTCAAGAGACCCAGTACTTC. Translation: CASSYLAQETQYF.

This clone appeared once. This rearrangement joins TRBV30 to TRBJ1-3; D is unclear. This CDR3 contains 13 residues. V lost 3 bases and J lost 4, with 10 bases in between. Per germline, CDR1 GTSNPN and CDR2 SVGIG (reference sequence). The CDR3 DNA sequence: TGTGCCTGGAGCACGGGGTACGGAAACACCATATATTTT. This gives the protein CAWSTGYGNTIYF.

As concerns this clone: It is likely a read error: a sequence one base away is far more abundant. Here the CDR3 reads CASSYLTGDNTEAFF. CDR3 DNA: TGTGCCAGCAGTTACCTGACAGGGGACAACACTGAAGCTTTCTTT. The rearrangement links TRBV28 to TRBJ1-1; 8 bases are a match to TRBD1. This CDR3 is built from 15 residues. V was pared by 4 bases and J by 2 bases, with 6 bases of the junction left unmatched. Germline loops: CDR1 MDHEN, CDR2 SYDVKM. Complete variable domain (other parts from reference TRBV28 and TRBJ1-1): DVKVTQSSRYLVKRTGEKVFLECVQDMDHENMFWYRQDPGLGLRLIYFSYDVKMKEKGDIPEGYSVSREKKERFSLILESASTNQTSMYLCASSYLTGDNTEAFFGQGTRLTVV.

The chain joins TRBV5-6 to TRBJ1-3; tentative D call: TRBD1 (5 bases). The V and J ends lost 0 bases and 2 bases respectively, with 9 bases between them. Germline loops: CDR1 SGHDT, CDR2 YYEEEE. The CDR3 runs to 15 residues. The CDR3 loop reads CASSLGAGPGNTIYF. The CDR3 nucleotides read TGTGCCAGCAGCTTGGGGGCAGGGCCTGGAAACACCATATATTTT.

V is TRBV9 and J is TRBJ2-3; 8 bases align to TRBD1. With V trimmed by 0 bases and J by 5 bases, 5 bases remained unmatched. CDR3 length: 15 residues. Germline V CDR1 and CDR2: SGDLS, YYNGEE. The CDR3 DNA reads TGTGCCAGCAGCGTAGGGTCAGGGGGCTTAGATACGCAGTATTTT. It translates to CASSVGSGGLDTQYF.

CDR3: CASTRGGDNEQFF. CDR3 nucleotides: TGTGCCAGCACCCGAGGGGGAGACAATGAGCAGTTCTTC. The J gene is TRBJ2-1, the V gene TRBV28, with a weak D call TRBD1 (6 bases). This CDR3 has 13 residues. V was cut by 7 bases and J by 5 bases, with 12 bases left in between. CDR1 MDHEN and CDR2 SYDVKM come from the germline V gene.

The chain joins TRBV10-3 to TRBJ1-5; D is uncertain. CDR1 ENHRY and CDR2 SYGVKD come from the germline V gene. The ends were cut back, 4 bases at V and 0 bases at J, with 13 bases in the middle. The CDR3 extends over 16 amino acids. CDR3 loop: CAISGGSPYSNQPQHF. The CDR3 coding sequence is TGTGCCATCAGTGGTGGGAGTCCGTATAGCAATCAGCCCCAGCATTTT.

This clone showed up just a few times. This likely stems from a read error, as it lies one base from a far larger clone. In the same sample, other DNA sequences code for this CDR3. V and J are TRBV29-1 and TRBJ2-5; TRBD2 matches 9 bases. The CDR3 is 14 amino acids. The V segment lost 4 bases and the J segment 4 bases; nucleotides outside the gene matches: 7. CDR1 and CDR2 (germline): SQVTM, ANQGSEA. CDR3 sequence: CSVGVAGVVETQYF. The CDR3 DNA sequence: TGCAGCGTTGGGGTAGCGGGAGTTGTAGAGACCCAGTACTTC.